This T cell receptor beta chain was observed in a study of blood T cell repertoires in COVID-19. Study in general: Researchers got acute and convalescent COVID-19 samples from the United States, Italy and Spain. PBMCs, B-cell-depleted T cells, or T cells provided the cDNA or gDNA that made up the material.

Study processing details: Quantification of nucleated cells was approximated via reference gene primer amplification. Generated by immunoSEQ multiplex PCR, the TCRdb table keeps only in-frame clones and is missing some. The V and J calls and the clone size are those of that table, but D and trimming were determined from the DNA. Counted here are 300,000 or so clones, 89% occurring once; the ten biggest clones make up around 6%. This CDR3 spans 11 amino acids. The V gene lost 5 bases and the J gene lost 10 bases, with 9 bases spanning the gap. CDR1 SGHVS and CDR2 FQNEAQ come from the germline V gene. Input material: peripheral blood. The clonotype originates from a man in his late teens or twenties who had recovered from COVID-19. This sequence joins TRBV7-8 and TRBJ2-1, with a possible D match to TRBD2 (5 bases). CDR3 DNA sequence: TGTGCCAGCAGCCTCAGGAGGGAGCAGTTCTTC. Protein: CASSLRREQFF.